Below, 11 T cell receptor beta chains from the same sample are listed, as sequenced in a study of shared clonotypes between healthy human individuals. Using immunoSEQ multiplex PCR, the repertoire was profiled, and TCRdb retains in-frame clones only, with some absent. Among roughly 2.4 million clones listed, approximately 96% were seen once. Input material: naive CD4+ T cells sorted from blood. Subset in this sample: CD45RA+ positively selected. The receptor set was obtained from a man aged 18 to 30 in good health.

V is TRBV28 and J is TRBJ1-5, with D maybe TRBD1 (5 bases). Trimming left V 3 bases short and J 1 base short, with 10 bases between. This CDR3 comprises 15 residues. Per the germline V gene, CDR1 is MDHEN and CDR2 is SYDVKM. Here the CDR3 reads CASSFQGWSNQPQHF. CDR3 in DNA: TGTGCCAGCAGTTTTCAGGGATGGAGCAATCAGCCCCAGCATTTT.

V and J are TRBV12-5 and TRBJ1-2; 7 nucleotides line up with TRBD1. Germline V gene sequence: CDR1 LGHNT, CDR2 FRNRAP. CDR3 length: 13 amino acids. After removal of 6 bases from V and 4 bases from J, the junction contained 5 bases not matched to a gene. The CDR3 protein is CASGTGSSYGYTF. In DNA, the CDR3 is TGTGCTAGTGGGACAGGGAGTTCCTATGGCTACACCTTC.

CDR3: CASSQEALEGTRYEQYF. CDR3 DNA sequence: TGCGCCAGCAGCCAAGAGGCCTTGGAGGGTACTCGTTACGAGCAGTACTTC. J is TRBJ2-7 and V is TRBV4-3; a weak D match, TRBD2 (6 bases). The CDR3 sequence is 17 residues long. The V and J ends lost 0 bases and 4 bases respectively, with 19 bases between them. The germline gives CDR1 LGHNA, CDR2 YSLEER.

A word on this clone: The same CDR3 is also encoded by other DNA sequences in this sample. This rearrangement joins TRBV18 to TRBJ2-1, with D uncertain. Looked up from germline, CDR1 is KGHSH and CDR2 is LQKENI. Trimming removed 0 bases from V and 6 bases from J, with 6 bases in between. The CDR3 has 13 residues. CDR3 bases: TGTGCCAGCTCACCACCCGTGGGCAATGAGCAGTTCTTC. Translated, it gives CASSPPVGNEQFF.

This sequence joins TRBV4-1 and TRBJ1-1, with 10 bases matching TRBD1. The CDR3 is made up of 15 amino acids. V gave up 1 base and J gave up 7 bases; unmatched junction bases: 6. In germline, CDR1 is MGHRA, CDR2 YSYEKL. This chain's CDR3 is CASSQGDRGRDEAFF. CDR3 DNA sequence: TGCGCCAGCAGCCAAGGGGACAGGGGTAGAGATGAAGCTTTCTTT.

The genes are TRBV27 and TRBJ1-1, with D uncertain. V was trimmed by 3 bases and J by 2 bases, leaving 16 bases between them. CDR1 and CDR2 from the germline V gene are MNHEY and SMNVEV (reference sequence). This CDR3 is built from 16 residues. CDR3 nucleotides: TGTGCCAGCAGTTTTGGGCCGGAGGTGGGTAACACTGAAGCTTTCTTT. This translates into CASSFGPEVGNTEAFF.

This chain links TRBV2 with TRBJ1-1; the D is unclear. The germline CDR1 and CDR2 sequences are SNHLY and FYNNEI. This CDR3 has 15 amino acids. Trimming pared 7 bases from V and 1 base from J, leaving 16 bases between. In nucleotides, the CDR3 is TGTGCCAGCATCGGGAATGCGGTGGGGAACACTGAAGCTTTCTTT. Translated, it gives CASIGNAVGNTEAFF.

The table lists this clone with a count of one. The chain couples TRBV6-6 to TRBJ1-3; maybe TRBD1 (6 bases). CDR1 MNHNY and CDR2 SVGAGI come from the germline V gene (reference sequence). This CDR3 comprises 15 residues. Trimming removed 5 bases at V and 1 base at J, with 12 bases between. The CDR3 DNA follows: TGTGCCAGCAGTCAACCGACAGGTTCTGGAAACACCATATATTTT. Amino acid sequence: CASSQPTGSGNTIYF.

The genes are TRBV27 and TRBJ1-2; 7 bases align to TRBD1. Looked up from germline, CDR1 is MNHEY and CDR2 is SMNVEV (reference sequence). The CDR3 contains 15 residues. Trimming removed 5 bases from V and 5 bases from J; junction bases left unmatched: 11. In DNA, the CDR3 is TGTGCCAGCAGTCCGCAGACAGGGTTAAGTTATGGCTACACCTTC. Its protein is CASSPQTGLSYGYTF.

This chain uses TRBV5-1 with TRBJ2-7, with D possibly TRBD2 on 5 matching bases. In germline, CDR1 is SGHRS, CDR2 YFSETQ. Trimming cost V 0 bases and J 7 bases, with 17 bases left between them. The CDR3 is 15 amino acids. The CDR3 protein is CASSLAPGGLGEQYF. The CDR3 DNA reads as TGCGCCAGCAGCTTGGCCCCAGGCGGGCTAGGGGAGCAGTACTTC.

This chain connects TRBV6-4 to TRBJ2-1, with 8 positions matching TRBD2. Germline V gene data show CDR1 as MRHNA and CDR2 as SNTAGT. The V segment lost 6 bases and the J segment 8 bases; nucleotides outside the gene matches: 12. CDR3 length: 15 residues. The CDR3 DNA is TGTGCCAGCAGCCCCCAGAGTAGCGGGGTAGATGAGCAGTTCTTC. Translating it yields CASSPQSSGVDEQFF.